This T cell receptor (beta chain) was recovered during a study of T cells after yellow fever vaccination (dated by TCRdb to about 2019). At the level of the whole study: The SMART-Seq v4 Ultra Low Input RNA kit was used to prepare libraries from fractions with low cell numbers. Two healthy male donors made up the cohort, one aged 18 to 30 years and the other aged 30 to 40 years. Blood was drawn at multiple timepoints before and after primary and secondary immunization, with bulk PBMC replicates and cell subsets isolated. To track T-cell clones before and after primary and booster YFV17D yellow fever vaccination, bulk TCR alpha and beta repertoires were sequenced longitudinally.

The study at large found these results: After the booster, most clones that had expanded after primary vaccination were detected again (almost 97% of CD4 and around nine tenths of CD8), suggesting broad maintenance of memory. The secondary T-cell response was weaker than the primary response but faster, peaking on day 5 instead of day 15. A small fraction of clonotypes showed up in both the CD4 and CD8 compartments, probably as a result of convergent recombination. Computational filtering was needed because FACS-sorted repertoires could contain abundant contaminating clonotypes from the bulk population. Because the study included only a couple of donors, the extent to which the findings can be generalized is limited.

TCR cDNA was synthesized by 5'RACE template switching, which introduced a universal primer site and unique molecular identifiers. Priming for cDNA synthesis came from both the TCR alpha and TCR beta constant segments. Two PCR steps were used to amplify libraries, with sample barcodes and sequencing adapters being added in the second step. Sequencing of the libraries was done on either Illumina HiSeq 2500 (2x100 bp) or NovaSeq (2x150 bp). The paper's data handling went like this. MIGEC was used to demultiplex reads and collapse the reads into UMI consensus sequences, and MiXCR was used for V(D)J alignment. Vaccine-responding clonotypes were defined with edgeR using replicate PBMC samples, requiring FDR below 0.01 and a log2 fold change above 5 up to day 15. Each bulk clonotype received a CD4 or CD8 identity based on whether the sequenced CD4 or CD8 repertoire contained that clonotype at higher abundance. TCRdb redid the processing of the public reads, applying fastp at Q25 and MiXCR, and retained in-frame beta chains. Each entry merges the rows of one CDR3 protein and shows their most common DNA and genes. The V and J calls here are based on TCRdb, not the publication. A total of roughly 74,000 distinct CDR3 sequences appear in this sample, around 7% of them only once. Together, the top ten hold about 32% of the sample.

Many counts were recorded for this clonotype. Its target antigen remains unknown. One base away there is no much larger clone; base qualities are not given. This sample's treatment or condition label indicates: live attenuated yellow fever vaccine strain. PBMCs were isolated from peripheral blood using a standard Ficoll-Paque protocol. Dynabeads CD4 and CD8 positive selection kits were used to isolate CD4 and CD8 T-cell fractions. RNA was extracted with TriZol from bulk PBMCs, CD4 and CD8 fractions, and dextramer-positive and dextramer-negative fractions. The clonotype was recovered from a man in his late teens or twenties who received the YFV17D yellow fever vaccine. The sample in question was CD8+ T cells sorted from PBMCs, obtained about 5 days after the first yellow fever vaccination.

The CDR3 reads CSVEDVYGNEQFF. The nucleotide sequence reads as follows: TGCAGCGTTGAAGATGTTTACGGAAATGAGCAGTTCTTC. This sequence uses TRBV29-1 and TRBJ2-1, with no confident D gene call. The CDR3 numbers 13 residues from cysteine through phenylalanine. This entry keeps only the CDR3 DNA: 39 bases, framed from base 1. The germline ends are 10 bases apart after V is trimmed by 0 bases and J by 7 bases. CDR1 and CDR2, looked up from the germline V gene, are SQVTM and ANQGSEA.